Listed here are 9 T cell receptor beta chains from one sample, sequenced in a study of blood T cell repertoires in COVID-19. TCRdb's table, derived via immunoSEQ multiplex PCR, lists solely in-frame clones and lacks some. The top ten hold 28% of the sample, which has 55,000 to 75,000 clones, roughly 80% seen once. Sample: peripheral blood. The receptors derive from an older man with acute or convalescent COVID-19.

This clone occurred a few times. This chain joins TRBV27 and TRBJ2-1; no clear D gene. Looked up from germline, CDR1 is MNHEY and CDR2 is SMNVEV (reference sequence). The CDR3 covers 12 residues. Between the trimmed V and J ends, which lost 6 bases and 4 bases, there was a span of 7 bases. CDR3 bases: TGTGCCAGCAGCCGGAGTTACAATGAGCAGTTCTTC. Protein: CASSRSYNEQFF.

The rearrangement links TRBV20-1 to TRBJ2-3; 7 bases match TRBD2. In germline, CDR1 is DFQATT, CDR2 SNEGSKA (reference sequence). The V segment lost 3 bases and the J segment 2 bases; nucleotides outside the gene matches: 8. The CDR3 covers 15 residues. The CDR3 sequence: CSASHVGGFTDTQYF. The CDR3 DNA follows: TGCAGTGCTAGTCATGTGGGAGGGTTCACAGATACGCAGTATTTT.

This chain connects TRBV6-6 to TRBJ1-1; no clear D gene. Germline V gene sequence: CDR1 MNHNY, CDR2 SVGAGI (reference sequence). CDR3 length: 14 amino acids. Trimming cost V 5 bases and J 0 bases, with 10 bases left between them. CDR3 protein: CASSGLDMNTEAFF. CDR3 nucleotide sequence: TGTGCCAGCAGTGGCTTAGACATGAACACTGAAGCTTTCTTT.

This clone was observed once. This chain connects TRBV14 to TRBJ2-7; a weak D match, TRBD1 (7 bases). CDR3 length: 15 residues. CDR1 is SGHDN and CDR2 is FVKESK in the germline V gene. V was clipped by 1 base and J by 0 bases, with 10 bases between them. Here the CDR3 reads CASSQAGGPSYEQYF. CDR3 DNA sequence: TGTGCCAGCAGCCAAGCAGGGGGGCCCTCCTACGAGCAGTACTTC. Based on the CDR3 plus reference TRBV14 and TRBJ2-7, the full variable domain is EAGVTQFPSHSVIEKGQTVTLRCDPISGHDNLYWYRRVMGKEIKFLLHFVKESKQDESGMPNNRFLAERTGGTYSTLKVQPAELEDSGVYFCASSQAGGPSYEQYFGPGTRLTVT.

There are a few counts of this clone. The chain employs TRBV2 and TRBJ2-3, with 9 bases identical to TRBD2. V was pared by 5 bases and J by 4 bases, with 10 bases of the junction left unmatched. CDR3 size: 16 residues. The germline V gene encodes CDR1 SNHLY and CDR2 FYNNEI. The CDR3 DNA sequence: TGTGCCAGCAGTACGGCCCTAGCGGGAAAATCAGATACGCAGTATTTT. It translates to CASSTALAGKSDTQYF.

This clone was counted a single time. This chain uses TRBV5-6 with TRBJ1-6; no definite D call. CDR1 is SGHDT and CDR2 is YYEEEE in the germline V gene. V was shortened by 6 bases and J by 9 bases, with 19 bases between the two germline ends. The CDR3 loop spans 15 amino acids. This CDR3 is CASTHRGTPFSPLHF. The CDR3 DNA reads as TGTGCCAGCACCCACCGGGGTACACCGTTTTCACCCCTCCACTTT.

This chain uses TRBV2 with TRBJ1-2; 8 nucleotides agree with TRBD1. The length of the CDR3 is 16 residues. V was clipped by 10 bases and J by 0 bases; unmatched bases: 13. Germline CDR1 reads SNHLY; CDR2 reads FYNNEI. The CDR3 here is CANPGDRGVPNYGYTF. The CDR3, as DNA: TGTGCCAACCCGGGAGACAGGGGAGTTCCTAACTATGGCTACACCTTC.

The chain carries TRBV6-2 or TRBV6-3 and TRBJ1-2; 8 bases line up with TRBD1. The V gene's germline CDR1 is MNHEY and CDR2 SVGEGT. J gave up 5 bases and V 5 bases, and 10 bases lay outside the gene matches. The CDR3 length is 15 residues. Here the CDR3 DNA reads TGTGCCAGCAGTGACGGACAGGGCCGTGGGTATGGCTACACCTTC. Protein sequence: CASSDGQGRGYGYTF.

The V gene is TRBV19, the J gene TRBJ1-1; D is unresolved. V dropped 4 bases and J dropped 7 bases, with 16 bases sitting between them. From germline, CDR1 is LNHDA and CDR2 SQIVND (reference sequence). The CDR3 is 14 residues long. In nucleotides, the CDR3 is TGTGCCAGTAGTACTAATCTTCCCCGCCTTGAAGCTTTCTTT. Encoded protein: CASSTNLPRLEAFF. Combining the CDR3 with reference TRBV19 and TRBJ1-1 gives the whole variable domain DGGITQSPKYLFRKEGQNVTLSCEQNLNHDAMYWYRQDPGQGLRLIYYSQIVNDFQKGDIAEGYSVSREKKESFPLTVTSAQKNPTAFYLCASSTNLPRLEAFFGQGTRLTVV.